Listed here is a single T cell receptor beta chain. Its cognate antigen is unknown. The sample comes from a study of human versus mouse CDR3 diversity and MHC coevolution. Regarding the study as a whole: Humans had the largest estimated TCR beta repertoire, around 1.6 million clonotypes. Compared with mice, human CDR3s carried more deletions and insertions on average.

Method: immunoSEQ multiplex PCR; TCRdb's copy keeps in-frame clones and lacks some. Of around 74,000 clones listed, under 95% are singletons. The specimen sequenced was naive CD4+ T cells from blood. Subset given: CD45RO-negative CD62L-positive naive CD4 T cells. The sequence derives from a person aged 25 to 69 in good health.

The CDR3 loop is CASSLESGGSYEQYF. The CDR3 bases are TGTGCCAGCAGCTTGGAGTCGGGGGGCTCCTACGAGCAGTACTTC. The V and J genes are TRBV11-2 and TRBJ2-7, with 7 bases lining up with TRBD2. Germline V gene lookup returns CDR1 SGHAT and CDR2 FQNNGV. The J segment lost 0 bases and the V segment lost 3 bases, leaving 5 bases of the junction unmatched. The CDR3 is 15 amino acids.